Below are 27 T cell receptor beta chains sequenced from a single sample in a study of blood T cell repertoires in COVID-19. Method: immunoSEQ multiplex PCR; TCRdb's copy keeps in-frame clones and lacks some. The table shows approximately 290,000 clones, with about 85% occurring only once. Sequencing was done on a sample of peripheral blood. Every receptor here comes from a human donor with COVID-19, enrolled during active disease. The donor label of this sample is uncertain.

With regard to this clone: A read error may account for a junction end that differs from germline. V usage is TRBV11-2 and J usage is TRBJ1-3; D gene unclear. The germline CDR1 and CDR2 sequences are SGHAT and FQNNGV. The CDR3 sequence is 14 residues long. The CDR3: CASSMRNSGSTIYF. The CDR3 bases are TGTGCCAGCAGTATGAGGAACTCTGGAAGCACCATATATTTT.

The V and J genes are TRBV5-6 and TRBJ2-3, with a possible D match to TRBD1 (5 bases). Germline CDR1 and CDR2: SGHDT and YYEEEE. V was trimmed by 2 bases and J by 4 bases, leaving 14 bases between them. The CDR3 length is 15 residues. Here the CDR3 reads CASSFPTERPDTQYF. In DNA form, the CDR3 reads TGTGCCAGCAGCTTCCCGACAGAGCGACCAGATACGCAGTATTTT.

This chain joins TRBV9 and TRBJ1-1, with 7 bases fitting TRBD1. After removal of 4 bases from V and 5 bases from J, the junction contained 17 bases not matched to a gene. Germline-derived CDR1 and CDR2 are SGDLS and YYNGEE. The CDR3 extends over 17 amino acids. CDR3 in DNA: TGTGCCAGCAGCACGATCACCGGGACAGCCCGAGGAACTGAAGCTTTCTTT. Translation: CASSTITGTARGTEAFF.

The rearrangement links TRBV2 to TRBJ2-3, with 15 bases that match TRBD2. Trimming took 10 bases from V and 5 from J; bases not matched to a gene: 10. This CDR3 has 16 residues. Germline V gene data show CDR1 as SNHLY and CDR2 as FYNNEI. The CDR3 sequence: CATTKGTSGRRDTQYF. CDR3 nucleotide sequence: TGTGCCACCACGAAAGGGACTAGCGGGAGGCGAGATACGCAGTATTTT.

The chain has TRBV28 and TRBJ2-5, with 8 nucleotides matching TRBD2. Trimming cost V 5 bases and J 4 bases; bases outside gene matches: 9. The germline gives CDR1 MDHEN, CDR2 SYDVKM. The CDR3 runs 15 residues. The CDR3 loop is CASSTPTGGLETQYF. The CDR3, as DNA: TGTGCCAGCAGTACCCCAACGGGGGGGTTAGAGACCCAGTACTTC.

The V and J genes are TRBV9 and TRBJ1-2, with 7 bases lining up with TRBD1. CDR3 length: 14 residues. V trimming: 2 bases; J trimming: 3 bases; junction bases outside the gene matches: 4. Per germline, CDR1 SGDLS and CDR2 YYNGEE. The CDR3 sequence is CASSVTGTDYGYTF. The DNA for the CDR3 is TGTGCCAGCAGCGTGACCGGGACAGACTATGGCTACACCTTC.

This chain connects TRBV2 to TRBJ2-2; 13 nucleotides match TRBD2. The germline gives CDR1 SNHLY, CDR2 FYNNEI. The CDR3 runs to 17 residues. V trimming: 2 bases; J trimming: 4 bases; junction bases outside the gene matches: 4. The chain's CDR3 is CASSETSGRAATGELFF. CDR3 sequence (DNA): TGTGCCAGCAGTGAAACTAGCGGGAGGGCGGCCACCGGGGAGCTGTTTTTT. Complete variable domain (other parts from reference TRBV2 and TRBJ2-2): EPEVTQTPSHQVTQMGQEVILRCVPISNHLYFYWYRQILGQKVEFLVSFYNNEISEKSEIFDDQFSVERPDGSNFTLKIRSTKLEDSAMYFCASSETSGRAATGELFFGEGSRLTVL.

This rearrangement joins TRBV28 to TRBJ2-7; 9 bases line up with TRBD1. This CDR3 is built from 14 residues. CDR1 and CDR2 (germline): MDHEN, SYDVKM. The V and J ends lost 5 bases and 3 bases, in that order; junction bases with no gene match: 5. CDR3 DNA sequence: TGTGCCAGCAGTCTGGGGACAGGGATCTACGAGCAGTACTTC. Its translation: CASSLGTGIYEQYF.

The rearrangement links TRBV7-9 to TRBJ2-5; D ambiguous. The CDR3 spans 14 residues. Trimming shortened V by 5 bases and J by 4 bases, and 14 bases separated the two germline ends. CDR1 and CDR2 (germline): SEHNR, FQNEAQ (reference sequence). The CDR3: CASSLGARRETQYF. The DNA for the CDR3 is TGTGCCAGCAGCCTAGGAGCGAGGAGAGAGACCCAGTACTTC.

The gene calls are TRBV13 and TRBJ2-7; TRBD2 aligns across 11 bases. Germline CDR1 reads PRHDT; CDR2 reads FYEKMQ (reference sequence). The CDR3 has 14 amino acids. V trimming: 5 bases; J trimming: 6 bases; junction bases outside the gene matches: 6. The CDR3 protein is CASSPPGLAVEQYF. In nucleotides, the CDR3 is TGTGCCAGCAGCCCGCCGGGACTAGCGGTCGAGCAGTACTTC.

The chain links TRBV27 to TRBJ1-1; the D gene is possibly TRBD1 (5 bases). V lost 4 bases, J lost 7 bases, and 13 bases lay in between. CDR1 is MNHEY and CDR2 is SMNVEV in the germline V gene (reference sequence). The CDR3 has 13 amino acids. Here the CDR3 DNA reads TGTGCCAGCAGTTCACCGGGGAGGGGTGAAGCTTTCTTT. Encoded protein: CASSSPGRGEAFF.

J is TRBJ1-6 and V is TRBV19; 10 positions agree with TRBD1. CDR3 length: 15 amino acids. Germline V CDR1 and CDR2: LNHDA, SQIVND (reference sequence). V lost 6 bases to trimming and J lost 7 bases; unmatched junction nucleotides: 6. CDR3 region: CASSETGQGNSPLHF. In DNA, the CDR3 is TGTGCCAGTAGCGAGACGGGACAGGGGAATTCACCCCTCCACTTT.

This rearrangement joins TRBV28 to TRBJ1-2; TRBD1 might be the D (5 bases). The germline CDR1 and CDR2 sequences are MDHEN and SYDVKM. V gave up 6 bases and J gave up 3 bases, with 14 bases separating them. The CDR3 runs 14 residues. DNA for the CDR3: TGTGCCAGCAGCGAGACAGACCACTACTATGGCTACACCTTC. Translated, it gives CASSETDHYYGYTF.

The chain combines TRBV30 with TRBJ1-1; TRBD1 aligns across 8 bases. This CDR3 contains 18 residues. V lost 3 bases, J lost 11 bases, and 26 bases stayed unmatched. Germline lookup yields CDR1 GTSNPN and CDR2 SVGIG (reference sequence). The CDR3 coding sequence is TGTGCCTGGAGGGCAGCTAGGACAGGGCTGTTTTTATCATTCGGGGCTTTCTTT. Its protein product is CAWRAARTGLFLSFGAFF. Looking up the rest from reference TRBV30 and TRBJ1-1 gives the full variable domain: SQTIHQWPATLVQPVGSPLSLECTVEGTSNPNLYWYRQAAGRGLQLLFYSVGIGQISSEVPQNLSASRPQDRQFILSSKKLLLSDSGFYLCAWRAARTGLFLSFGAFFGQGTRLTVV.

The rearrangement links TRBV19 to TRBJ1-6; the match to TRBD1 covers 7 bases. The CDR3 runs to 16 residues. V lost 5 bases, J lost 0 bases, and 4 bases stayed unmatched. In germline, CDR1 is LNHDA, CDR2 SQIVND (reference sequence). The CDR3 loop is CASSDTGDSYNSPLHF. DNA for the CDR3: TGTGCCAGTAGTGATACAGGGGACTCCTATAATTCACCCCTCCACTTT. The complete variable domain, with remaining parts taken from reference TRBV19 and TRBJ1-6, reads DGGITQSPKYLFRKEGQNVTLSCEQNLNHDAMYWYRQDPGQGLRLIYYSQIVNDFQKGDIAEGYSVSREKKESFPLTVTSAQKNPTAFYLCASSDTGDSYNSPLHFGNGTRLTVT.

The genes are TRBV27 and TRBJ1-2; D is possibly TRBD1 (5 bases). Germline-derived CDR1 and CDR2 are MNHEY and SMNVEV (reference sequence). This CDR3 is built from 14 residues. Trimming removed 5 bases from V and 2 bases from J, with 12 bases in between. The CDR3 sequence is CASSPSGTNYGYTF. In DNA form, the CDR3 reads TGTGCCAGCAGTCCCAGCGGGACCAACTATGGCTACACCTTC.

A remark on this clone: The junction departs from germline at one end; a sequencing error may be responsible. The chain carries TRBV7-7 and TRBJ2-1, with TRBD1 matching over 7 bases. Germline V CDR1 and CDR2: SSHAT, FNYEAQ (reference sequence). CDR3 size: 15 residues. The CDR3: CASSPGTATYNEQFF. CDR3 in DNA: TGTGCTAGCAGCCCTGGGACAGCGACCTACAATGAGCAGTTCTTC.

The chain uses TRBV18 and TRBJ1-4; TRBD1 matches at 11 bases. The CDR3 runs 15 residues. Trimming at V came to 6 bases and at J to 0 bases, leaving 0 bases not matched to a gene. Germline V gene lookup returns CDR1 KGHSH and CDR2 LQKENI. The CDR3 DNA is TGTGCCAGCTCGGGACAGGGGGCAACTAATGAAAAACTGTTTTTT. Amino acids: CASSGQGATNEKLFF.

The chain carries TRBV12-5 and TRBJ1-1, with TRBD1 matching over 8 bases. From germline, CDR1 is LGHNT and CDR2 FRNRAP. The CDR3 contains 14 residues. The V and J ends lost 5 bases and 4 bases, in that order; junction bases with no gene match: 6. The CDR3 spells CASGPRQGSTEAFF. In nucleotides, the CDR3 is TGTGCTAGTGGTCCTAGACAGGGGTCCACTGAAGCTTTCTTT. The whole variable domain, remainder taken from reference TRBV12-5 and TRBJ1-1, is DARVTQTPRHKVTEMGQEVTMRCQPILGHNTVFWYRQTMMQGLELLAYFRNRAPLDDSGMPKDRFSAEMPDATLATLKIQPSEPRDSAVYFCASGPRQGSTEAFFGQGTRLTVV.

Remarks on this clone: Other DNA variants within this sample encode the same CDR3. The J gene is TRBJ1-2, the V gene TRBV18; 10 nucleotides line up with TRBD1. The CDR3 has 14 residues. Germline values: CDR1 KGHSH, CDR2 LQKENI. V dropped 3 bases and J dropped 3; count of bases not matched to a gene: 1. The CDR3 sequence is CASSPGTGDYGYTF. In nucleotides, the CDR3 is TGTGCCAGCTCACCTGGGACAGGGGACTATGGCTACACCTTC.

V and J are TRBV19 and TRBJ2-4; the D gene is possibly TRBD2 (5 bases). Trimming shortened V by 1 base and J by 7 bases, and 14 bases separated the two germline ends. The CDR3 is 15 amino acids. Germline CDR1 reads LNHDA; CDR2 reads SQIVND (reference sequence). In DNA form, the CDR3 reads TGTGCCAGTAGTATAGTGGACGCGGGTAGGAACATTCAGTACTTC. It is translated as CASSIVDAGRNIQYF.

The J gene is TRBJ2-1, the V gene TRBV7-2, with a possible D match to TRBD2 (7 bases). CDR1 is SGHTA and CDR2 is FQGNSA in the germline V gene. The CDR3 consists of 15 residues. With 4 bases removed from V and 4 bases from J, the gap between germline ends came to 14 bases. The CDR3 nucleotides are TGTGCCAGCAGCTCCACTGGGGGGGCTTACAATGAGCAGTTCTTC. Encoded protein: CASSSTGGAYNEQFF.

The CDR3 loop reads CAINRDSTAEQYF. DNA for the CDR3: TGTGCCATCAATAGGGACAGCACGGCCGAGCAGTACTTC. The chain combines TRBV10-3 with TRBJ2-7; 7 nucleotides line up with TRBD1. The V and J ends lost 7 bases and 6 bases, in that order; junction bases with no gene match: 9. Germline-derived CDR1 and CDR2 are ENHRY and SYGVKD. The CDR3 loop spans 13 amino acids.

This chain connects TRBV7-9 to TRBJ1-3; D not resolved. V lost 4 bases and J 0 bases, leaving 16 bases between the germline ends. CDR3 length: 17 residues. Germline values: CDR1 SEHNR, CDR2 FQNEAQ (reference sequence). This CDR3 is CASSSRFGIVSGNTIYF. The CDR3 nucleotides read TGTGCCAGCAGCTCCCGGTTCGGGATTGTCTCTGGAAACACCATATATTTT. Combining the CDR3 with reference TRBV7-9 and TRBJ1-3 gives the whole variable domain DTGVSQNPRHKITKRGQNVTFRCDPISEHNRLYWYRQTLGQGPEFLTYFQNEAQLEKSRLLSDRFSAERPKGSFSTLEIQRTEQGDSAMYLCASSSRFGIVSGNTIYFGEGSWLTVV.

The V and J genes are TRBV6-5 and TRBJ2-7, with 7 positions matching TRBD2. Germline V lookup: CDR1 MNHEY, CDR2 SVGAGI. V was clipped by 5 bases and J by 6 bases; unmatched bases: 7. CDR3 length equals 13 residues. The DNA for the CDR3 is TGTGCCAGCAGTACGGGGAGGGTGGGCGAGCAGTACTTC. Protein product: CASSTGRVGEQYF.

A word on this clone: Other nucleotide sequences from this sample produce the same CDR3. V is TRBV7-9 and J is TRBJ2-1, with 12 bases identical to TRBD2. J was trimmed by 4 bases and V by 5 bases; bases with no gene match: 3. CDR3 length equals 15 residues. CDR1 and CDR2 from the germline V gene are SEHNR and FQNEAQ (reference sequence). The CDR3 loop reads CASSPGLAGYNEQFF. DNA of the CDR3: TGTGCCAGCAGCCCCGGACTAGCGGGATACAATGAGCAGTTCTTC.

V gene TRBV28 combines with J gene TRBJ2-3; tentatively, D is TRBD2 (6 bases). Between the trimmed V and J ends, which lost 5 bases and 12 bases, there was a span of 15 bases. Germline assignment: CDR1 MDHEN and CDR2 SYDVKM. The CDR3 is 12 residues long. CDR3 region: CASSIVGTSQYF. For the CDR3, the DNA is TGTGCCAGCAGTATAGTTGGGACTTCTCAGTATTTT.